Each of the 13 T cell receptor beta chains below was sequenced from the same sample in a study of CD4 and CD8 cells across lung adenocarcinoma regions. TCRdb reprocessed the PCR reads with MiXCR, giving one entry per CDR3 protein. Among under 14,000 distinct CDR3 sequences listed, about 48% were seen once. The material sequenced was CD4+ T cells from the center of a lung tumor. All receptors derive from a male donor with lung adenocarcinoma. The CD4 and CD8 labels of this study may be unreliable.

This chain connects TRBV7-3 to TRBJ2-2; 9 bases line up with TRBD1. Germline CDR1 and CDR2: SGHTA and FQGTGA. CDR3 length equals 16 residues. With 5 bases clipped from V and 7 bases from J, the junction kept 11 bases outside the gene matches. The CDR3 is CASSPPGQGSFGELFF. The CDR3, as DNA: TGTGCCAGCAGCCCCCCGGGACAGGGATCCTTCGGGGAGCTGTTTTTT.

On this clonotype itself: The junction and the germline gene differ at one end; a read error may be behind it. This rearrangement joins TRBV10-3 to TRBJ2-3; 7 nucleotides match TRBD2. CDR3 length equals 13 residues. Per germline, CDR1 ENHRY and CDR2 SYGVKD. The CDR3 sequence: CATERGATDTQYF. CDR3 DNA: TGTGCCACCGAGCGGGGAGCGACAGATACTCAGTATTTC.

This clonotype rates as medium-sized (0.01 to 0.1%). This sequence joins TRBV6-5 and TRBJ1-6, with 8 bases fitting TRBD1. V shed 0 bases and J 7 bases; nucleotides not matched to a gene: 5. CDR1 and CDR2 from the germline V gene are MNHEY and SVGAGI. There are 16 residues in the CDR3. CDR3 in amino acids: CASSYSIGQGNSPLHF. In DNA, the CDR3 is TGTGCCAGCAGTTACTCCATAGGACAGGGCAATTCACCCCTCCACTTT.

This rearrangement joins TRBV5-1 to TRBJ2-5; 7 bases agree with TRBD1. CDR1 and CDR2 (germline): SGHRS, YFSETQ. V lost 4 bases to trimming and J lost 5 bases; unmatched junction nucleotides: 8. This CDR3 is 14 amino acids long. CDR3 nucleotide sequence: TGCGCCAGCAGCAACGCACAGGGGCCGGAGACCCAGTACTTC. Protein: CASSNAQGPETQYF.

Only one count was recorded for this clonotype. The chain combines TRBV6-5 with TRBJ1-2, with 8 positions matching TRBD1. V shed 3 bases and J 8 bases; nucleotides not matched to a gene: 2. Germline V lookup: CDR1 MNHEY, CDR2 SVGAGI. The CDR3 is 12 residues long. The CDR3 is CASSYSGGGYTF. DNA for the CDR3: TGTGCCAGCAGTTATTCAGGGGGCGGCTACACCTTC.

This clonotype was detected once. Since no conserved phenylalanine or tryptophan closes the CDR3, a read error is the likely cause. The chain couples TRBV6-5 to TRBJ2-5; no definite D call. The J call may be mistaken, given a closer DNA end match to TRBJ2-1. CDR1 is MNHEY and CDR2 is SVGAGI in the germline V gene. This CDR3 contains 13 residues. As DNA, the CDR3 is TGTGCCAGCAGTTACGGGCCTGAAGCGACCCAGTTCTCG. Its protein product is CASSYGPEATQFS.

On this clonotype: The germline gene is not matched at one end of the junction; a read error may be the cause. The chain carries TRBV11-3 and TRBJ2-4; 8 bases agree with TRBD1. The J call could be wrong; TRBJ2-3 is a better fit for the DNA end. The CDR3 spans 15 residues. Germline V gene lookup returns CDR1 SGHNT and CDR2 YENEEA. The CDR3 is CASSLGQGAKDMQYF. DNA of the CDR3: TGTGCCAGCAGCTTGGGGCAGGGGGCCAAAGATATGCAGTATTTT.

The V call is TRBV6-5, the J call TRBJ1-2, with 7 bases that match TRBD1. The V segment lost 0 bases and the J segment 6 bases; nucleotides outside the gene matches: 7. The CDR3 extends over 15 amino acids. CDR1 and CDR2 from the germline V gene are MNHEY and SVGAGI. The DNA of the CDR3 is TGTGCCAGCAGTTACTCGAGACAGGGTCGGGATGGCTACACCTTC. This translates into CASSYSRQGRDGYTF.

This clonotype occurred a few times. V usage is TRBV6-1 and J usage is TRBJ2-5, with 8 nucleotides matching TRBD1. Judging by the DNA end, TRBJ2-7 fits better; the J call may be wrong. The germline CDR1 and CDR2 sequences are MNHNS and SASEGT. The CDR3 has 15 residues. The CDR3 coding sequence is TGTGCCAGCAGTGCCCGGGACAGGTCTTCCTACGAGCAGTACTTC. Translation: CASSARDRSSYEQYF.

V usage is TRBV6-1 and J usage is TRBJ2-7; D is unresolved. The length of the CDR3 is 15 residues. From germline, CDR1 is MNHNS and CDR2 SASEGT. V was clipped by 3 bases and J by 0 bases, with 12 bases between them. The CDR3 protein is CASSEAVSDSYEQYF. In DNA form, the CDR3 reads TGTGCCAGCAGTGAGGCCGTATCCGACTCCTACGAGCAGTACTTC.

This clonotype counts as medium-sized. The chain has TRBV4-1 and TRBJ2-1; D perhaps matches TRBD2 (5 bases). V was clipped by 6 bases and J by 0 bases, with 12 bases between them. Looked up from germline, CDR1 is MGHRA and CDR2 is YSYEKL. The CDR3 spans 15 residues. CDR3 protein: CASSRTSSSYNEQFF. The DNA of the CDR3 is TGCGCCAGCAGTCGAACTAGTTCCTCCTACAATGAGCAGTTCTTC.

The chain joins TRBV7-2 to TRBJ2-1; 7 bases are shared with TRBD2. The DNA end is a closer match to TRBJ2-5, so the J assignment may be wrong. Germline CDR1 SGHTA, CDR2 FQGNSA. This CDR3 spans 14 amino acids. The CDR3 here is CASSRLASSETQYF. The CDR3 DNA is TGTGCCAGCAGCCGACTAGCATCATCAGAGACCCAGTACTTC.

Concerning this clonotype: Sequence at one end of the junction differs from germline and may be a read error. The CDR3 reads CASRAAGGAGSTDTQYF. In DNA, the CDR3 is TGTGCCAGCAGGGCGGCCGGAGGAGCGGGTAGCACAGATACGCAGTACTTT. The chain uses TRBV6-1 and TRBJ2-3; D might be TRBD2 (6 bases). Germline V gene lookup returns CDR1 MNHNS and CDR2 SASEGT. The CDR3 runs 17 residues.